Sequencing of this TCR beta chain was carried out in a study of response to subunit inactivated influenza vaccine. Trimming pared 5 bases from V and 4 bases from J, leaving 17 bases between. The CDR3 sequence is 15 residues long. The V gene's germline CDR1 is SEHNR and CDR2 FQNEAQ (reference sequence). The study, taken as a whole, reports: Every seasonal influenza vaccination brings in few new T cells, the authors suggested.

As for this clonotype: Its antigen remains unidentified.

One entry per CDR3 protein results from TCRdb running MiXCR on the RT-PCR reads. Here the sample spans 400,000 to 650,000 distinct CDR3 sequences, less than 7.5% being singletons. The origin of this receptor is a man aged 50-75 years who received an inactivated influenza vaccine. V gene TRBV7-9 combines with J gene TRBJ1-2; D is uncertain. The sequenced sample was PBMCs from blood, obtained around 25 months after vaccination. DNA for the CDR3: TGTGCCAGCAGCCCAACGATGACTGGTAGCTATGGCTACACCTTC. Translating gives CASSPTMTGSYGYTF. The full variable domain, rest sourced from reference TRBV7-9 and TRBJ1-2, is DTGVSQNPRHKITKRGQNVTFRCDPISEHNRLYWYRQTLGQGPEFLTYFQNEAQLEKSRLLSDRFSAERPKGSFSTLEIQRTEQGDSAMYLCASSPTMTGSYGYTFGSGTRLTVV.